This T cell receptor beta chain was recorded in a study of blood T cells in healthy people across ages. This clonotype was seen a few times. Its antigen is currently unknown. V dropped 6 bases and J dropped 4; count of bases not matched to a gene: 3. The CDR3 contains 13 residues. In germline, CDR1 is SNHLY, CDR2 FYNNEI. With a J-beta primer mix and a sample-barcoded 5' primer, a second PCR ran roughly 6 to 11 cycles. TCRdb re-analysed the 5' RACE reads in MiXCR, keeping a single row per CDR3 protein. The sample carries over a million distinct CDR3 sequences, 40% to 55% recorded once. Study-wide points: Researchers judged that diversity estimates from one million T cells fell short of true values. Observed TCR beta diversity per million T cells went down as age went up. This fall followed a roughly linear course with age.

Sequenced sample: blood. J is TRBJ2-1 and V is TRBV2, with 7 bases aligning to TRBD1. The sequence derives from a woman aged 60-70 years in good health. CDR3 protein: CASSGDRYNEQFF. The CDR3 DNA reads as TGTGCCAGCAGCGGGGACAGATACAATGAGCAGTTCTTC.